These 21 T cell receptor beta chains share one sample of origin, sequenced in a study of follicular helper T cells after annual influenza vaccination. Time point noted: 2013-2014 season, 7 days after vaccination. TCRdb keeps only in-frame clones here, not all; method: immunoSEQ multiplex PCR. Here the sample spans 5,000 to 6,000 clones, approximately 89% being singletons. Sample: CXCR5+ CD38- circulating T follicular helper cells from blood, taken 7 days after influenza vaccination. This sample's subset: circulating Tfh, non-naive CD4+CXCR5+PD-1+ (ICOS+CD38+ or ICOS-CD38-). The receptors stem from an adult who received the influenza vaccine.

The rearrangement uses TRBV7-9 and TRBJ2-5; D may be TRBD2 (6 bases). Germline CDR1 and CDR2: SEHNR and FQNEAQ (reference sequence). The CDR3 contains 14 residues. Trimming stripped 1 base from V and 5 bases from J, with 11 bases between. In DNA, the CDR3 is TGTGCCAGCAGCTTAGACGGGGGTGTGGAGACCCAGTACTTC. Encoded protein: CASSLDGGVETQYF. The full variable domain, in which reference TRBV7-9 and TRBJ2-5 provide the parts outside the CDR3, is DTGVSQNPRHKITKRGQNVTFRCDPISEHNRLYWYRQTLGQGPEFLTYFQNEAQLEKSRLLSDRFSAERPKGSFSTLEIQRTEQGDSAMYLCASSLDGGVETQYFGPGTRLLVL.

This clone was counted only a few times. The V call is TRBV10-3, the J call TRBJ1-2, with D hard to call. Trimming took 3 bases from V and 7 from J, leaving 9 bases between them. Germline values: CDR1 ENHRY, CDR2 SYGVKD. The length of the CDR3 is 12 residues. CDR3: CAISDPGFGYTF. The DNA for the CDR3 is TGTGCCATCAGTGACCCGGGTTTTGGCTACACCTTC.

The genes are TRBV7-2 and TRBJ2-1; 15 nucleotides align to TRBD2. The germline V gene has CDR1 SGHTA and CDR2 FQGNSA. The J segment lost 12 bases and the V segment lost 5 bases, leaving 8 bases of the junction unmatched. The CDR3 extends over 15 amino acids. The CDR3 DNA follows: TGTGCCAGCAGCCCCCCGGGACTAGCGGGGGGAGGGCAGTTCTTC. Amino acids: CASSPPGLAGGGQFF.

This chain uses TRBV29-1 with TRBJ2-7; 12 bases are a match to TRBD1. The CDR3 has 13 amino acids. Trimming cost V 6 bases and J 6 bases; bases outside gene matches: 6. Germline values: CDR1 SQVTM, CDR2 ANQGSEA. CDR3: CSVAGTGGAEQYF. CDR3 in DNA: TGCAGCGTGGCTGGGACAGGGGGCGCCGAGCAGTACTTC.

The rearrangement joins TRBV4-1 to TRBJ2-6; D is possibly TRBD1 (6 bases). Germline loops: CDR1 MGHRA, CDR2 YSYEKL. Trimming stripped 3 bases from V and 4 bases from J, with 13 bases between. The CDR3 covers 16 residues. The CDR3 bases are TGCGCCAGCAGCCATGGACAGATCGCCGGGGCCAACGTCCTGACTTTC. Its protein product is CASSHGQIAGANVLTF.

The chain is built from TRBV7-8 and TRBJ1-5; perhaps TRBD1 as D (6 bases). The germline V gene encodes CDR1 SGHVS and CDR2 FQNEAQ. The CDR3 consists of 14 residues. Trimming removed 4 bases from V and 3 bases from J, with 10 bases in between. CDR3 loop: CASSSGHINQPQHF. The CDR3 nucleotides are TGTGCCAGCAGCTCGGGACATATCAATCAGCCCCAGCATTTT.

V gene TRBV7-2 combines with J gene TRBJ1-2; TRBD1 aligns across 10 bases. Germline assignment: CDR1 SGHTA and CDR2 FQGNSA. J gave up 6 bases and V 0 bases, and 4 bases lay outside the gene matches. The CDR3 has 15 amino acids. CDR3 coding DNA: TGTGCCAGCAGCTTAGCGGGACAGGGGTTCGATGGCTACACCTTC. This gives the protein CASSLAGQGFDGYTF. Filled out from reference TRBV7-2 and TRBJ1-2, the complete variable domain reads GAGVSQSPSNKVTEKGKDVELRCDPISGHTALYWYRQSLGQGLEFLIYFQGNSAPDKSGLPSDRFSAERTGGSVSTLTIQRTQQEDSAVYLCASSLAGQGFDGYTFGSGTRLTVV.

This clone was counted only a few times. The genes are TRBV15 and TRBJ2-3; TRBD2 matches 9 bases. Looked up from germline, CDR1 is LNHNV and CDR2 is YYDKDF (reference sequence). V dropped 5 bases and J dropped 2; count of bases not matched to a gene: 8. The CDR3 sequence is 16 residues long. CDR3 coding DNA: TGTGCCACCAGCGGGATAGCGGGAGCGAACACAGATACGCAGTATTTT. Translated: CATSGIAGANTDTQYF.

The chain employs TRBV30 and TRBJ1-4, with D unclear. CDR3 length: 12 amino acids. V was clipped by 7 bases and J by 3 bases, with 9 bases between them. Germline assignment: CDR1 GTSNPN and CDR2 SVGIG (reference sequence). For the CDR3, the DNA is TGTGCCTCTAGGAGAGCTAATGAAAAACTGTTTTTT. It is translated as CASRRANEKLFF.

This clone occurred once. This chain links TRBV5-6 with TRBJ2-4; D not certain. Trimming took 1 base from V and 0 from J, leaving 14 bases between them. The CDR3 contains 17 residues. Per germline, CDR1 SGHDT and CDR2 YYEEEE. The CDR3 region is CASSLFGRQLAKNIQYF. The CDR3 DNA reads as TGTGCCAGCAGCTTGTTCGGCAGACAACTAGCCAAAAACATTCAGTACTTC.

This clone has a single count. The gene calls are TRBV4-1 and TRBJ2-7; D possibly corresponds to TRBD1 (6 bases). The CDR3 extends over 12 amino acids. Germline CDR1 MGHRA, CDR2 YSYEKL. Trimming pared 5 bases from V and 6 bases from J, leaving 11 bases between. In DNA, the CDR3 is TGCGCCAGCAGCTGGACAGTCGCCGAGCAGTACTTC. This sequence encodes CASSWTVAEQYF.

This chain links TRBV5-1 with TRBJ1-1; D is undetermined. V was cut by 1 base and J by 0 bases, with 4 bases left in between. CDR3 size: 13 residues. Germline V gene lookup returns CDR1 SGHRS and CDR2 YFSETQ. The DNA for the CDR3 is TGCGCCAGCAGCTTGTCAGTGAACACTGAAGCTTTCTTT. Protein sequence: CASSLSVNTEAFF.

The rearrangement uses TRBV7-8 and TRBJ2-5; TRBD2 matches at 12 bases. Germline loops: CDR1 SGHVS, CDR2 FQNEAQ. This CDR3 has 16 residues. V trimming: 5 bases; J trimming: 4 bases; junction bases outside the gene matches: 8. CDR3 in DNA: TGTGCCAGCAGCCGAACACTAGCGGGAGGACGAGAGACCCAGTACTTC. Translation gives CASSRTLAGGRETQYF.

This clone was seen a handful of times. The rearrangement links TRBV19 to TRBJ2-2; D unclear. The CDR3 sequence is 14 residues long. V was shortened by 7 bases and J by 3 bases, with 12 bases between the two germline ends. Per germline, CDR1 LNHDA and CDR2 SQIVND (reference sequence). Here the CDR3 DNA reads TGTGCCAGTAAAGTGGTGCACTACACCGGGGAGCTGTTTTTT. It codes for CASKVVHYTGELFF.

V and J are TRBV13 and TRBJ1-4; D uncertain. Per the germline V gene, CDR1 is PRHDT and CDR2 is FYEKMQ (reference sequence). Between the trimmed V and J ends, which lost 6 bases and 0 bases, there was a span of 11 bases. The CDR3 runs to 15 residues. DNA for the CDR3: TGTGCCAGCAGGGCTCGGAGTTCAACTAATGAAAAACTGTTTTTT. It translates to CASRARSSTNEKLFF.

The chain combines TRBV1 with TRBJ2-1; the D segment call TRBD2 is taken from the table without a DNA check. TRBV1 is listed as a pseudogene. The CDR3 contains 16 residues. The CDR3 coding sequence is TGCACCAGCAGCCAGATCGGACTAGCGAGGAGTACTGAGCAGTTCTTC. Residues: CTSSQIGLARSTEQFF.

The rearrangement joins TRBV5-4 to TRBJ2-1; 8 bases map to TRBD1. V was clipped by 4 bases and J by 6 bases; unmatched bases: 12. The CDR3 runs 16 residues. Germline loops: CDR1 SGHNT, CDR2 YYREEE (reference sequence). The CDR3 protein is CASSPGGQGAFNEQFF. The DNA for the CDR3 is TGTGCCAGCAGCCCCGGTGGGCAGGGGGCGTTCAATGAGCAGTTCTTC.

V usage is TRBV6-5 and J usage is TRBJ1-1; 8 bases match TRBD1. Germline CDR1 MNHEY, CDR2 SVGAGI. After removal of 2 bases from V and 7 bases from J, the junction contained 3 bases not matched to a gene. This CDR3 is 13 amino acids long. CDR3 DNA sequence: TGTGCCAGCAGTTACACCGACAGGGGTGAAGCTTTCTTT. It specifies CASSYTDRGEAFF.

This chain links TRBV7-3 with TRBJ2-1; tentatively, D is TRBD1 (6 bases). From germline, CDR1 is SGHTA and CDR2 FQGTGA. This CDR3 has 14 residues. V gave up 2 bases and J gave up 3 bases, with 8 bases separating them. CDR3 region: CASSLSGHYNEQFF. The CDR3 nucleotides are TGTGCCAGCAGCTTATCGGGACACTACAATGAGCAGTTCTTC.

V usage is TRBV18 and J usage is TRBJ2-7, with D perhaps matching TRBD1 (5 bases). Trimming pared 5 bases from V and 0 bases from J, leaving 11 bases between. The CDR3 totals 14 residues. Germline loops: CDR1 KGHSH, CDR2 LQKENI. CDR3 bases: TGTGCCAGCTCAACGACAGTAGACTCCTACGAGCAGTACTTC. Translated, it gives CASSTTVDSYEQYF.

The genes are TRBV28 and TRBJ1-6; unclear D gene. The CDR3 contains 19 residues. Germline lookup yields CDR1 MDHEN and CDR2 SYDVKM. Trimming took off 2 bases at V and 0 bases at J, with 17 bases between the two ends. CDR3 sequence: CASSLEGYPMSSYNSPLHF. DNA of the CDR3: TGTGCCAGCAGTTTAGAGGGCTACCCCATGAGCTCCTATAATTCACCCCTCCACTTT.